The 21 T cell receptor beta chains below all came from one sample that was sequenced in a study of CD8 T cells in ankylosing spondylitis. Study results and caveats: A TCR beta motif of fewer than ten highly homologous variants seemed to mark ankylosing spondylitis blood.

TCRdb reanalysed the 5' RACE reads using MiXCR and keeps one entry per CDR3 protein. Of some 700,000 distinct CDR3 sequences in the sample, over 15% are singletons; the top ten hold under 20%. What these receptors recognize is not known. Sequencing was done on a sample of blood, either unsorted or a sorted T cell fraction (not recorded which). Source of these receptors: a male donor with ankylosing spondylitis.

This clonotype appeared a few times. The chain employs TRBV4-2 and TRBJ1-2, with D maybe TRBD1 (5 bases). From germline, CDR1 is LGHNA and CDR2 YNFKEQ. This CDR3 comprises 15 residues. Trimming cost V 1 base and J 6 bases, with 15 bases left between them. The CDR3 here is CASSQGDLEGNGYTF. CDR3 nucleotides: TGTGCCAGCAGCCAAGGGGACCTGGAGGGAAATGGCTACACCTTC.

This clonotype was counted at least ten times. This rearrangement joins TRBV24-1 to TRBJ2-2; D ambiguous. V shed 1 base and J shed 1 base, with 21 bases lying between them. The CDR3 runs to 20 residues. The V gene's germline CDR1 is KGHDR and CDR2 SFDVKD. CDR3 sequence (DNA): TGTGCCACCAGTGATTTCAGATTAGGTATAGGGCAGGAGAACACCGGGGAGCTGTTTTTT. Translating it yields CATSDFRLGIGQENTGELFF.

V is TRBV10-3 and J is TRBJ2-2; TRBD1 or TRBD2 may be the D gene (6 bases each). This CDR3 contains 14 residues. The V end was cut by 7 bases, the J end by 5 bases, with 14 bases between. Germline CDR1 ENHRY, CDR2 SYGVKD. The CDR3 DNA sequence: TGTGCCATCATGGGGGGCGTTCGGACCGGGGAGCTGTTTTTT. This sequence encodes CAIMGGVRTGELFF.

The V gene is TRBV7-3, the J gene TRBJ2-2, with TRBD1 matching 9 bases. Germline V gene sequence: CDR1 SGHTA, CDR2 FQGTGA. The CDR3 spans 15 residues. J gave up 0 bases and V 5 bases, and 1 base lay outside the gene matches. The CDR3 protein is CASSTGGANTGELFF. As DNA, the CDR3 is TGTGCCAGCAGCACAGGGGGCGCGAACACCGGGGAGCTGTTTTTT.

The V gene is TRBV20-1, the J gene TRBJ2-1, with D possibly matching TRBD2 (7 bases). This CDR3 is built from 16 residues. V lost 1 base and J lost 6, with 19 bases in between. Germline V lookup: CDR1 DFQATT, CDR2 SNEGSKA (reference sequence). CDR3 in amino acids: CSARVSGRGQRNEQFF. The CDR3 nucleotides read TGCAGTGCTAGAGTTTCTGGGCGGGGGCAGCGCAATGAGCAGTTCTTC.

The CDR3 spells CATSREGLYNEQFF. The CDR3 bases are TGTGCCACCAGCAGAGAAGGACTTTACAATGAGCAGTTCTTC. V is TRBV15 and J is TRBJ2-1; D is possibly TRBD2 (5 bases). The CDR3 covers 14 residues. CDR1 is LNHNV and CDR2 is YYDKDF in the germline V gene (reference sequence). Trimming shortened V by 0 bases and J by 4 bases, and 7 bases separated the two germline ends.

The CDR3 spells CASSRDRVNQPQHF. The CDR3 nucleotides are TGTGCCAGCAGCCGAGACAGGGTGAATCAGCCCCAGCATTTT. The chain employs TRBV3-1 and TRBJ1-5; 7 positions match TRBD1. From germline, CDR1 is LGHDT and CDR2 YNNKEL (reference sequence). Trimming at V came to 4 bases and at J to 4 bases, leaving 4 bases not matched to a gene. The CDR3 covers 14 residues. Full variable domain (remainder filled in from reference TRBV3-1 and TRBJ1-5): DTAVSQTPKYLVTQMGNDKSIKCEQNLGHDTMYWYKQDSKKFLKIMFSYNNKELIINETVPNRFSPKSPDKAHLNLHINSLELGDSAVYFCASSRDRVNQPQHFGDGTRLSIL.

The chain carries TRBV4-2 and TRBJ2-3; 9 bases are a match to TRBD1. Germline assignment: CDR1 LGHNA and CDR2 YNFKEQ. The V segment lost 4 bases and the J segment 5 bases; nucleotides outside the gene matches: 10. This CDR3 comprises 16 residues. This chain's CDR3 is CASSLGRDRVIDTQYF. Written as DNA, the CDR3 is TGTGCCAGCAGCCTAGGCCGGGACAGGGTAATAGATACGCAGTATTTT.

The CDR3 protein is CSVEEQLAGVPTDTQYF. The CDR3 DNA is TGCAGCGTTGAAGAACAACTAGCGGGAGTGCCCACAGATACGCAGTATTTT. The gene calls are TRBV29-1 and TRBJ2-3; the match to TRBD2 covers 11 bases. The length of the CDR3 is 17 residues. Germline lookup yields CDR1 SQVTM and CDR2 ANQGSEA. The ends lost 0 bases at V and 2 bases at J; junction bases unmatched: 7.

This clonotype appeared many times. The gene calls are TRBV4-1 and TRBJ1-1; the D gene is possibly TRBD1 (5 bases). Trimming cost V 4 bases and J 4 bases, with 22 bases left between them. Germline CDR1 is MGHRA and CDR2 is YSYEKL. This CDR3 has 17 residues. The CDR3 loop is CASSPEGSWPGRTEAFF. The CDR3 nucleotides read TGCGCCAGCAGCCCAGAAGGGTCGTGGCCGGGGCGCACTGAAGCTTTCTTT.

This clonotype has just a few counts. This CDR3 is CASSPTVASAEAFF. As DNA, the CDR3 is TGCGCCAGCAGCCCGACAGTTGCTAGCGCTGAAGCTTTCTTT. The chain uses TRBV5-1 and TRBJ1-1; weak D call: TRBD1 (5 bases). V lost 4 bases to trimming and J lost 6 bases, with 16 bases between them. CDR1 is SGHRS, CDR2 YFSETQ, per germline. The CDR3 consists of 14 residues.

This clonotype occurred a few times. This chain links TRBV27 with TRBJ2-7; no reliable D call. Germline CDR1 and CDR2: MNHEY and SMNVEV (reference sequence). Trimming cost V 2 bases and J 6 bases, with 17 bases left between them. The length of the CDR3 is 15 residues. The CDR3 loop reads CASSLVSRQMGEQYF. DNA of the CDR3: TGTGCCAGCAGTTTAGTTAGTAGGCAGATGGGCGAGCAGTACTTC.

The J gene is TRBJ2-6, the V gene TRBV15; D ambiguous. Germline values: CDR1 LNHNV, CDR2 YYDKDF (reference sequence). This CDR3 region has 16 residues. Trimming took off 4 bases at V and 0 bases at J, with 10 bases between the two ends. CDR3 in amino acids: CATSIGQTSGANVLTF. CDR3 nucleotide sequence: TGTGCCACCAGCATCGGGCAGACCTCTGGGGCCAACGTCCTGACTTTC.

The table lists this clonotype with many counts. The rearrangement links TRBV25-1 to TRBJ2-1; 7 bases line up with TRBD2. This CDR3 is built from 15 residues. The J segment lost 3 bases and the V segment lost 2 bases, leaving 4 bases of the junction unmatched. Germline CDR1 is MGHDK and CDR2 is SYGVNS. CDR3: CASSERRESYNEQFF. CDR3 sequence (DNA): TGTGCCAGCAGTGAACGGCGGGAGAGCTACAATGAGCAGTTCTTC.

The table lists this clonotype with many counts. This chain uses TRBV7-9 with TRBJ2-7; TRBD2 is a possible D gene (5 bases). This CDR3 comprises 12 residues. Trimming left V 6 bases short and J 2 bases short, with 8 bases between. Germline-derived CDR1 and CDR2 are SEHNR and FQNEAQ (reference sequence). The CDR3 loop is CASSFGTYEQYF. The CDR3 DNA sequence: TGTGCCAGCAGTTTCGGGACCTACGAGCAGTACTTC.

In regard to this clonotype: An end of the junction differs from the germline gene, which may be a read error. This CDR3 reads CAISLKGAANEKLFF. CDR3 nucleotide sequence: TGTGCCATCAGCTTAAAGGGGGCGGCTAATGAAAAACTGTTTTTT. The chain is built from TRBV13 and TRBJ1-4, with TRBD1 matching over 7 bases. Germline V gene sequence: CDR1 PRHDT, CDR2 FYEKMQ (reference sequence). CDR3 size: 15 residues. Supplemented by reference TRBV13 and TRBJ1-4, the full variable domain reads AAGVIQSPRHLIKEKRETATLKCYPIPRHDTVYWYQQGPGQDPQFLISFYEKMQSDKGSIPDRFSAQQFSDYHSELNMSSLELGDSALYFCAISLKGAANEKLFFGSGTQLSVL.

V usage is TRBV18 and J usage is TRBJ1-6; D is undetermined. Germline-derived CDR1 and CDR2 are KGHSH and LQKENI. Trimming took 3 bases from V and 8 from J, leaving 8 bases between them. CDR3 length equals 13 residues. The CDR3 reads CASSPAEDSPLHF. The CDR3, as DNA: TGTGCCAGCTCACCCGCGGAGGATTCACCCCTCCACTTT.

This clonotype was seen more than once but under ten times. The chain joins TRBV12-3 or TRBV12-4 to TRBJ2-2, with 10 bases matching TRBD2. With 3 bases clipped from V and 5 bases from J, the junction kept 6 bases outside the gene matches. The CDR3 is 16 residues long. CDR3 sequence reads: CASSFSRTSGTGELFF. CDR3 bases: TGTGCCAGCAGTTTCTCCAGGACTAGCGGAACCGGGGAGCTGTTTTTT.

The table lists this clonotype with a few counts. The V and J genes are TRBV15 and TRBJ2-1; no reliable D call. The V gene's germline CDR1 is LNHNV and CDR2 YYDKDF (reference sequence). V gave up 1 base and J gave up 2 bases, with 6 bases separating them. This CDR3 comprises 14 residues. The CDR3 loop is CATSRGSTYNEQFF. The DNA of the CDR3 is TGTGCCACCAGCAGAGGTAGCACCTACAATGAGCAGTTCTTC.

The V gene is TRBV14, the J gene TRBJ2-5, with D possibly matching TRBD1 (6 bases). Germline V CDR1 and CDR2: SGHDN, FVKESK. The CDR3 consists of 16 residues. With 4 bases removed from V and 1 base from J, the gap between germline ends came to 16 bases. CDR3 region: CASSRTVGAGQETQYF. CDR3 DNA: TGTGCCAGCAGCCGGACAGTAGGTGCAGGCCAAGAGACCCAGTACTTC. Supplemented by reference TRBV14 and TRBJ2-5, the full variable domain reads EAGVTQFPSHSVIEKGQTVTLRCDPISGHDNLYWYRRVMGKEIKFLLHFVKESKQDESGMPNNRFLAERTGGTYSTLKVQPAELEDSGVYFCASSRTVGAGQETQYFGPGTRLLVL.

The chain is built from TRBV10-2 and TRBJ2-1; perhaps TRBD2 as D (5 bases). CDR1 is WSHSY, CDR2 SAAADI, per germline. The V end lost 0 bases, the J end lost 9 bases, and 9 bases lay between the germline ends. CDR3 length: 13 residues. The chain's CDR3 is CASSESTGSEQFF. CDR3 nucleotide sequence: TGCGCCAGCAGTGAGTCAACGGGGAGTGAGCAGTTCTTC.